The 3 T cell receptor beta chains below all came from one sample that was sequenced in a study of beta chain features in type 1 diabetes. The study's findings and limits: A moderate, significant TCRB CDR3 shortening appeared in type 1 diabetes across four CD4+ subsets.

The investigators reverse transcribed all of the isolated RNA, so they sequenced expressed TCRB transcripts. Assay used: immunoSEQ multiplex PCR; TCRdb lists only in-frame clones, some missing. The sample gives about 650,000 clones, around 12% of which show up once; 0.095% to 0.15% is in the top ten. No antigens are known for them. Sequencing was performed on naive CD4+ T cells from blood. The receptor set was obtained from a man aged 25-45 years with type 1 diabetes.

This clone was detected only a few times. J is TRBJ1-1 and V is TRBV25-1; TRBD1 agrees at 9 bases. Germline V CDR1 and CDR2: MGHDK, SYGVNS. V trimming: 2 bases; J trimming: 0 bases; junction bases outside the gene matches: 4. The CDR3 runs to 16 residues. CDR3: CASSEVQGALNTEAFF. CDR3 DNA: TGTGCCAGCAGTGAAGTACAGGGGGCTTTGAACACTGAAGCTTTCTTT. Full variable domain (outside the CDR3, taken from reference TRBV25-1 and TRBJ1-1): EADIYQTPRYLVIGTGKKITLECSQTMGHDKMYWYQQDPGMELHLIHYSYGVNSTEKGDLSSESTVSRIRTEHFPLTLESARPSHTSQYLCASSEVQGALNTEAFFGQGTRLTVV.

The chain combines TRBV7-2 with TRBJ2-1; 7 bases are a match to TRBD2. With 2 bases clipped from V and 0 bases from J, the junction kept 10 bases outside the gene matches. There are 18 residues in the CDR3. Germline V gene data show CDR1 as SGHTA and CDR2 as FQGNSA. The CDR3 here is CASSLFASGHGSYNEQFF. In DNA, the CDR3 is TGTGCCAGCAGCTTATTCGCTAGCGGTCATGGCTCCTACAATGAGCAGTTCTTC.

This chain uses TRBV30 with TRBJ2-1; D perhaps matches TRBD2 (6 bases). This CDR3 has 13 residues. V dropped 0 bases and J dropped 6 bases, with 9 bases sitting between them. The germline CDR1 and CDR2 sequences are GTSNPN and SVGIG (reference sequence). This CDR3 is CAWSVGRPNEQFF. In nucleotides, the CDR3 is TGTGCCTGGAGTGTGGGGAGGCCCAATGAGCAGTTCTTC.